One and the same sample provided the 9 T cell receptor beta chains below, sequenced in a study of cytomegalovirus exposure and HLA in healthy donors. Both 60 Vbeta primers and 13 Jbeta primers went into the PCR. Data came from immunoSEQ multiplex PCR; TCRdb stores just in-frame clones and leaves some out. The repertoire holds 70,000 or so clones, with over 60% as singletons. The sequencing input was PBMCs. The receptors derive from a woman between 50 and 59 years old in good health and CMV-seronegative.

V usage is TRBV7-9 and J usage is TRBJ1-1, with 7 bases fitting TRBD1. CDR1 and CDR2 (germline): SEHNR, FQNEAQ (reference sequence). Unmatched junction bases numbered 13, after V lost 4 bases and J lost 11 bases. The CDR3 runs 14 residues. CDR3 bases: TGTGCCAGCAGCTCCCTAGGTAGTCAGGGGGTGGCTTTCTTT. Residues: CASSSLGSQGVAFF.

In its sample, this clone was seen once. The genes are TRBV9 and TRBJ2-7; a possible D gene is TRBD1 (6 bases). Germline V lookup: CDR1 SGDLS, CDR2 YYNGEE. Trimming pared 0 bases from V and 0 bases from J, leaving 10 bases between. This CDR3 comprises 15 residues. This chain's CDR3 is CASSVGDTSSYEQYF. In DNA, the CDR3 is TGTGCCAGCAGCGTAGGGGACACTAGCTCCTACGAGCAGTACTTC.

This clone was counted a single time. The rearrangement joins TRBV5-4 to TRBJ2-7, with TRBD2 as a possible D gene (5 bases). The V end was cut by 0 bases, the J end by 4 bases, with 8 bases between. Per the germline V gene, CDR1 is SGHNT and CDR2 is YYREEE (reference sequence). The CDR3 has 13 amino acids. This chain's CDR3 is CASSLGRRYEQYF. Written as DNA, the CDR3 is TGTGCCAGCAGCTTGGGGAGGCGGTACGAGCAGTACTTC.

This rearrangement joins TRBV18 to TRBJ2-1, with 10 bases aligning to TRBD2. CDR1 is KGHSH, CDR2 LQKENI, per germline. The CDR3 extends over 13 amino acids. J gave up 6 bases and V 6 bases, and 2 bases lay outside the gene matches. The CDR3, as DNA: TGTGCCAGCTCCGGGACTAGCGCCAATGAGCAGTTCTTC. Residues: CASSGTSANEQFF.

The chain joins TRBV7-2 to TRBJ2-4; TRBD2 matches at 14 bases. The germline gives CDR1 SGHTA, CDR2 FQGNSA. V trimming: 1 base; J trimming: 11 bases; junction bases outside the gene matches: 10. The CDR3 consists of 17 residues. CDR3 nucleotides: TGTGCCAGCAGCTTAGGACTAGCGGGAGGGCCTAGGTCTCTTCAGTACTTC. This codes for CASSLGLAGGPRSLQYF.

This clone was detected only a few times. This sequence joins TRBV7-2 and TRBJ1-1; D perhaps matches TRBD1 (5 bases). This CDR3 spans 13 amino acids. Germline CDR1 reads SGHTA; CDR2 reads FQGNSA. Trimming shortened V by 3 bases and J by 4 bases, and 9 bases separated the two germline ends. CDR3 DNA sequence: TGTGCCAGCAGCTTCGACAGTTCCACTGAAGCTTTCTTT. As protein: CASSFDSSTEAFF.

In this sample, this clone turned up a few times. J is TRBJ2-5 and V is TRBV29-1; 8 nucleotides match TRBD2. The J call may not be correct, given that the DNA end is closer to TRBJ2-7. Germline loops: CDR1 SQVTM, CDR2 ANQGSEA. The CDR3 consists of 12 residues. CDR3 DNA: TGCAGCGTTCTCGCGGGAGGCCTCGAGCAGTACTTC. This codes for CSVLAGGLEQYF.

This clone was counted a few times. The same CDR3 arises from other DNA sequences in this sample as well. The rearrangement links TRBV19 to TRBJ1-5, with D uncertain. CDR3 length equals 15 residues. The ends were cut back, 1 base at V and 4 bases at J, with 11 bases in the middle. Germline V gene data show CDR1 as LNHDA and CDR2 as SQIVND (reference sequence). In DNA, the CDR3 is TGTGCCAGTAGTATAGCGGGGTCGCGGAATCAGCCCCAGCATTTT. Translation gives CASSIAGSRNQPQHF.

This clone was observed a few times. V and J are TRBV6-6 and TRBJ1-1, with D unclear. The germline gives CDR1 MNHNY, CDR2 SVGAGI (reference sequence). This CDR3 comprises 12 residues. The V gene lost 5 bases and the J gene lost 1 base, with 5 bases spanning the gap. The CDR3 DNA reads as TGTGCCAGCAGTCGACAGAACACTGAAGCTTTCTTT. Translation: CASSRQNTEAFF.